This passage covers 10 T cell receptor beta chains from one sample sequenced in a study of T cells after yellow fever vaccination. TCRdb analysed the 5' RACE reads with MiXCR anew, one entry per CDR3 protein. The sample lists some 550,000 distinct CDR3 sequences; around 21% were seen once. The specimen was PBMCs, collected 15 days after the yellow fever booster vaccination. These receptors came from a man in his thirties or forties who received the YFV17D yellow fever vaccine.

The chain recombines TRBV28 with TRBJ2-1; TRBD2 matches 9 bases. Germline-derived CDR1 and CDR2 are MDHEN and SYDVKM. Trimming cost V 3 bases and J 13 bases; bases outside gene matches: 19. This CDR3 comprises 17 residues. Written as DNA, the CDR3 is TGTGCCAGCAGTTTGAGAGCCCTAGCGGGACCCAGCCGTAATCAGTTCTTC. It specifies CASSLRALAGPSRNQFF.

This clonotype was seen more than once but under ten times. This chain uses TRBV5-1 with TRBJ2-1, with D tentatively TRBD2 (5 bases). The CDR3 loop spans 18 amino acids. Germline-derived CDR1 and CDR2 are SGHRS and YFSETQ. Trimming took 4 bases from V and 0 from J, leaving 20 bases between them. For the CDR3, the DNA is TGCGCCAGCAGCCCCCTAAAGACTAAGCAGATCTCCTACAATGAGCAGTTCTTC. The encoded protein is CASSPLKTKQISYNEQFF.

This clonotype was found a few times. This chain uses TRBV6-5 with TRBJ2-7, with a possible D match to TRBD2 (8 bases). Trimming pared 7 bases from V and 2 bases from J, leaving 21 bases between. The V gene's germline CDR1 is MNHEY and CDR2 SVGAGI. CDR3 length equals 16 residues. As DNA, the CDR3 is TGTGCCAGCAAACCGGGGGGGCAGGGGGGAACCTACGAGCAGTACTTC. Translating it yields CASKPGGQGGTYEQYF.

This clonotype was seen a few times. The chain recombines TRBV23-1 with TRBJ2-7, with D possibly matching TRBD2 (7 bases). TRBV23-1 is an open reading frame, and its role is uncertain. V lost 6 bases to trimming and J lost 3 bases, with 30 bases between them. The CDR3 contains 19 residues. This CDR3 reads CASSTNPRGGKGLHYEQYF. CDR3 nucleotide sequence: TGCGCCAGCAGCACGAATCCGAGGGGGGGTAAGGGACTCCACTACGAGCAGTACTTC.

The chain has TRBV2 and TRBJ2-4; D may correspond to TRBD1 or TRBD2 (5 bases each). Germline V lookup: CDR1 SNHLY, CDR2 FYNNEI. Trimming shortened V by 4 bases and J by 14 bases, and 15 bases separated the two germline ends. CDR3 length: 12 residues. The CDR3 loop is CASSGPSGGEYF. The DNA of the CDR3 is TGTGCCAGCAGTGGCCCCAGTGGGGGTGAGTACTTC.

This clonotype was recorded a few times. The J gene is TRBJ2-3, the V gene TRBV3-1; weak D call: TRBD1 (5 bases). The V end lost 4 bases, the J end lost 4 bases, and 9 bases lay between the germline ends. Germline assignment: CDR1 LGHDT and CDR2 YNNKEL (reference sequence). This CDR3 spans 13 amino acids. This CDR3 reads CASSPVQADTQYF. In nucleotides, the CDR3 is TGTGCCAGCAGCCCCGTACAGGCAGATACGCAGTATTTT.

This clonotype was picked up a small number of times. CDR3 sequence (DNA): TGCGCCAGCAGCCAAGAAGTTTATCGAGTACATCAGACCCAGTACTTC. This translates into CASSQEVYRVHQTQYF. The chain recombines TRBV4-3 with TRBJ2-5, with D unclear. The CDR3 has 16 residues. Between the trimmed V and J ends, which lost 0 bases and 6 bases, there was a span of 17 bases. CDR1 LGHNA and CDR2 YSLEER come from the germline V gene.

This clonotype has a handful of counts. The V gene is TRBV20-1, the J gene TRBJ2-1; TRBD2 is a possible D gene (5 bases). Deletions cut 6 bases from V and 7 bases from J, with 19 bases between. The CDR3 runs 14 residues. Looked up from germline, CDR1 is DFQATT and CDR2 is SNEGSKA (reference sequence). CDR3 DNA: TGCAGTGCCTTCTCGAGGGCCGAGAGTAATGAGCAGTTCTTC. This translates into CSAFSRAESNEQFF.

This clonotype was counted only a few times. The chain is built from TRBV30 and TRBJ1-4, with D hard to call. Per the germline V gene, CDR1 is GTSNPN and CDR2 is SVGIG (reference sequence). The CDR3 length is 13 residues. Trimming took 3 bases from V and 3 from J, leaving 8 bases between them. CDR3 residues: CAWSWMANEKLFF. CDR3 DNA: TGTGCCTGGAGCTGGATGGCTAATGAAAAACTGTTTTTT.

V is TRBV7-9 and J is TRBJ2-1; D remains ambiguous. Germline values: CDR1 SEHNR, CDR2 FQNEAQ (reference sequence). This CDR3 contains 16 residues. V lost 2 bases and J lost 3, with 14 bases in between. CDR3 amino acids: CASSLLDLPNYNEQFF. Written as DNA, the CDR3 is TGTGCCAGCAGCTTATTAGACCTCCCAAACTACAATGAGCAGTTCTTC.